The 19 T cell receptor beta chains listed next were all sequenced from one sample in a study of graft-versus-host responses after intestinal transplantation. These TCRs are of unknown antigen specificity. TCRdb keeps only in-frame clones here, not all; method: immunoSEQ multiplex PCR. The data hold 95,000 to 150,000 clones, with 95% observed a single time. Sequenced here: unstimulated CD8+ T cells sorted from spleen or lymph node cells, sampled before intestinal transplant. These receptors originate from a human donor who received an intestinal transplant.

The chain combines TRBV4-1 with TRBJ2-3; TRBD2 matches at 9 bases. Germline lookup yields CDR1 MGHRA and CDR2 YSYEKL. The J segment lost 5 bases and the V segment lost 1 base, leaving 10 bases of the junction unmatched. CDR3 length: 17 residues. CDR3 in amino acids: CASSQVAAGGPRDTQYF. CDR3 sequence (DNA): TGCGCCAGCAGCCAAGTAGCGGCGGGAGGGCCGAGAGATACGCAGTATTTT.

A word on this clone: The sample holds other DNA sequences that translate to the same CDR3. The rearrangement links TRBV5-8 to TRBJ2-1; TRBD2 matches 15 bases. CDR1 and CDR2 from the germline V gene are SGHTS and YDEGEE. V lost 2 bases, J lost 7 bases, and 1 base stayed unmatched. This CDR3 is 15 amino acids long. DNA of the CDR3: TGTGCCAGCAGCTTAGGGACTAGCGGGAGGAATGAGCAGTTCTTC. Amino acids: CASSLGTSGRNEQFF.

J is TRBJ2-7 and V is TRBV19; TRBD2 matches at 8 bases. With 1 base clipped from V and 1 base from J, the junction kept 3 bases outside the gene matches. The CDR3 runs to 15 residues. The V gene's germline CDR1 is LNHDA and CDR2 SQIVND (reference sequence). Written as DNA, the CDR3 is TGTGCCAGTAGTATAGCCGCTAGCGGGTCCTACGAGCAGTACTTC. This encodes CASSIAASGSYEQYF.

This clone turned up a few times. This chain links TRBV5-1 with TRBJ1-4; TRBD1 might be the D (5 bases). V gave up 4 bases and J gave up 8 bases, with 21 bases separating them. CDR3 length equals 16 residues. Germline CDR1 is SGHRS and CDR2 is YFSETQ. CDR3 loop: CASSQGRSLPGEKLFF. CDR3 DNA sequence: TGCGCCAGCAGCCAGGGACGCTCTCTTCCAGGGGAAAAACTGTTTTTT.

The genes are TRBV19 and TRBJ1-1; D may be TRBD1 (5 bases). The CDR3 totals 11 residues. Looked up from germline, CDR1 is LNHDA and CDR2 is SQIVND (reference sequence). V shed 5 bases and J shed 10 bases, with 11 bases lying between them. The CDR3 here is CASSPGTPAFF. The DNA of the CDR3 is TGTGCCAGTAGTCCTGGGACCCCAGCTTTCTTT.

In DNA form, the CDR3 reads TGTGCCAGCTCACAGGGGACATCTTCACAGCCCCAGCATTTT. It is translated as CASSQGTSSQPQHF. This chain uses TRBV18 with TRBJ1-5, with TRBD1 as a possible D gene (6 bases). The V end lost 4 bases, the J end lost 7 bases, and 14 bases lay between the germline ends. CDR1 and CDR2 from the germline V gene are KGHSH and LQKENI. The CDR3 is 14 residues long.

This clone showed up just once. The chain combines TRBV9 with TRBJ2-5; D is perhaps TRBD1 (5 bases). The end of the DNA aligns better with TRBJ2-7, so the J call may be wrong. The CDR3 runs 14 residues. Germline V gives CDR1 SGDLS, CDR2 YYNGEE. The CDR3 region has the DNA TGTGCCAGCAGCGTAGAGGCCAGGGTATACGAGCAGTACTTC. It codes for CASSVEARVYEQYF.

The CDR3 is CASSIIRGPREKLFF. For the CDR3, the DNA is TGTGCCAGTAGTATAATCCGGGGGCCCCGGGAAAAACTGTTTTTT. V is TRBV19 and J is TRBJ1-4; possibly TRBD1 for D (6 bases). This CDR3 contains 15 residues. Germline V CDR1 and CDR2: LNHDA, SQIVND (reference sequence). Trimming cost V 2 bases and J 8 bases, with 15 bases left between them.

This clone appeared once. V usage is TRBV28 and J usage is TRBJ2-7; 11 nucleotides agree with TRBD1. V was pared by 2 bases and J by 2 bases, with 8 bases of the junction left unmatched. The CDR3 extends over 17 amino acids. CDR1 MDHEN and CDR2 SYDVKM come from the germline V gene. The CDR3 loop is CASSLPLGQGAPYEQYF. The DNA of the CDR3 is TGTGCCAGCAGTTTACCGCTCGGACAGGGGGCCCCCTACGAGCAGTACTTC.

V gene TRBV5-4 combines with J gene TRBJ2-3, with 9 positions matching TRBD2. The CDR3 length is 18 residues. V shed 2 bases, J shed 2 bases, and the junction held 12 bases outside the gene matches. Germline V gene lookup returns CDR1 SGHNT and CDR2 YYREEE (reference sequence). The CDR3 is CASSFPGVAGAYTDTQYF. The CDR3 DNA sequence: TGTGCCAGCAGCTTCCCGGGGGTAGCGGGAGCTTACACAGATACGCAGTATTTT.

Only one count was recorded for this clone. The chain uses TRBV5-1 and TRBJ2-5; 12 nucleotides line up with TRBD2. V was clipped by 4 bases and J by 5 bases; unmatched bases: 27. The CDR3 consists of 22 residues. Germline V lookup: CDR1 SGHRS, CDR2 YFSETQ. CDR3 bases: TGCGCCAGCAGCGTGCTAAGACTAGCGGGAGAGCATGGATTGGCAGCCTGGGAGACCCAGTACTTC. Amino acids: CASSVLRLAGEHGLAAWETQYF.

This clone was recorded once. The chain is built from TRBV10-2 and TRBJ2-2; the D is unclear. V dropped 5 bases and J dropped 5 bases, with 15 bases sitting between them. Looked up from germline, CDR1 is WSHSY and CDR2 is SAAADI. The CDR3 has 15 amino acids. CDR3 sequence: CASSKTVAGTGELFF. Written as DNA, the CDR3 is TGCGCCAGCAGTAAGACGGTAGCCGGTACCGGGGAGCTGTTTTTT.

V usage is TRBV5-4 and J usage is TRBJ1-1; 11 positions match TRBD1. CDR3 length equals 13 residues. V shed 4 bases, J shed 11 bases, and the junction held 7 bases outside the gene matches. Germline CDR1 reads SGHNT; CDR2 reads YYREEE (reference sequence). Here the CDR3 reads CASSTGTGGVAFF. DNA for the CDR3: TGTGCCAGCAGCACCGGGACAGGGGGAGTCGCTTTCTTT.

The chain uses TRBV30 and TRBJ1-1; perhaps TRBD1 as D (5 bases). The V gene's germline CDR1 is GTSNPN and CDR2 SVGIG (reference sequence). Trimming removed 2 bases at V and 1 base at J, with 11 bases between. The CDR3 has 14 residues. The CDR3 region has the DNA TGTGCCTGGAGTTTTTGGGGGAAGAACACTGAAGCTTTCTTT. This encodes CAWSFWGKNTEAFF.

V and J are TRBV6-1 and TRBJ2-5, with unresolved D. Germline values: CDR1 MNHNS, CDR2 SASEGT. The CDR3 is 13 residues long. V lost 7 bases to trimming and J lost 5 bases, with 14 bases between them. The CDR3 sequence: CASNGNFVETQYF. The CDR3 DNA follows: TGTGCCAGCAATGGTAATTTTGTGGAGACCCAGTACTTC.

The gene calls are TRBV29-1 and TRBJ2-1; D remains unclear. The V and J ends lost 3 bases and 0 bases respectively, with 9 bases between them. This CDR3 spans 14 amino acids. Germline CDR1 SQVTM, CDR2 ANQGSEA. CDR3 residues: CSVESRSSYNEQFF. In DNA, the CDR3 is TGCAGCGTTGAGAGCAGGAGCTCCTACAATGAGCAGTTCTTC.

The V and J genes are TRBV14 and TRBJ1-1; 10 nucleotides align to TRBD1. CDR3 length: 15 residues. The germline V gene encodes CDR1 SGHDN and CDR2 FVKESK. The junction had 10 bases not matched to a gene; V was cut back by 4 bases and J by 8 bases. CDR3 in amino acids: CASSLHPTGGKEAFF. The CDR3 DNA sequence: TGTGCCAGCAGCCTCCACCCGACAGGGGGCAAGGAAGCTTTCTTT.

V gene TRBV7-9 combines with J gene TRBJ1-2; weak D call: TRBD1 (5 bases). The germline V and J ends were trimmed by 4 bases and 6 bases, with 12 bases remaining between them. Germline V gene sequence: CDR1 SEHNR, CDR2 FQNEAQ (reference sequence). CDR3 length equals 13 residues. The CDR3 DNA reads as TGTGCCAGCAGCTCCACAGGAAAGGATGGCTACACCTTC. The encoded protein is CASSSTGKDGYTF.

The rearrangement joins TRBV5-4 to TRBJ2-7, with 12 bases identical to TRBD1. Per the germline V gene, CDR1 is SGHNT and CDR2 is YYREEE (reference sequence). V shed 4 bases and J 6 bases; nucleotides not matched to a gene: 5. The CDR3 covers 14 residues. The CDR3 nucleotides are TGTGCCAGCAGCCCCGGGACAGGGGGCAGCGAGCAGTACTTC. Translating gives CASSPGTGGSEQYF.